This T cell receptor beta chain was sequenced for a study of blood T cell repertoires in COVID-19. As regards this clone: The identical CDR3 is also encoded by other nucleotide sequences in the sample.

The method was immunoSEQ multiplex PCR; TCRdb's version includes in-frame clones alone and lacks a portion of them. The data contain 150,000 to 190,000 clones, about four fifths of them singletons. The CDR3 length is 15 residues. Germline assignment: CDR1 LGHNA and CDR2 YSLEER. The V gene end was trimmed by 1 base and the J gene end by 4 bases; junction bases not matched to a gene: 3. The receptor was isolated from an elderly woman with acute or convalescent COVID-19. The chain couples TRBV4-3 to TRBJ1-5; 8 bases fit TRBD1. Sequencing was performed on peripheral blood. CDR3 sequence reads: CASSQGQGSNQPQHF. CDR3 sequence (DNA): TGCGCCAGCAGCCAAGGACAGGGGTCTAATCAGCCCCAGCATTTT.